This T cell receptor (beta chain) was captured in a study of blood T cell repertoires in COVID-19. About the research overall: The United States, Italy and Spain were the sources of the acute and convalescent COVID-19 samples. Sources were T cells, B-cell-depleted T cells, or PBMCs; the material itself was cDNA or gDNA.

The CDR3 is 17 amino acids. Trimming took 0 bases from V and 2 from J; bases not matched to a gene: 6. Per the germline V gene, CDR1 is LGHNA and CDR2 is YNFKEQ. Original methodology: Quantification of nucleated cells was approximated via reference gene primer amplification. Here immunoSEQ multiplex PCR was the method, and the copy in TCRdb shows in-frame clones only, minus some. D and trimming come from the DNA, and the V and J calls and clone size come from that table. The data show 150,000 to 200,000 clones, 80% to 90% seen once. This rearrangement joins TRBV4-2 to TRBJ2-1; TRBD2 agrees at 8 bases. The sequenced sample consisted of peripheral blood. The source of this sequence is a human donor with active or convalescent COVID-19. The donor label of this sample is uncertain. CDR3 in DNA: TGTGCCAGCAGCCAAGATGTCAGTAGCGGGGCCTACAATGAGCAGTTCTTC. This encodes CASSQDVSSGAYNEQFF.